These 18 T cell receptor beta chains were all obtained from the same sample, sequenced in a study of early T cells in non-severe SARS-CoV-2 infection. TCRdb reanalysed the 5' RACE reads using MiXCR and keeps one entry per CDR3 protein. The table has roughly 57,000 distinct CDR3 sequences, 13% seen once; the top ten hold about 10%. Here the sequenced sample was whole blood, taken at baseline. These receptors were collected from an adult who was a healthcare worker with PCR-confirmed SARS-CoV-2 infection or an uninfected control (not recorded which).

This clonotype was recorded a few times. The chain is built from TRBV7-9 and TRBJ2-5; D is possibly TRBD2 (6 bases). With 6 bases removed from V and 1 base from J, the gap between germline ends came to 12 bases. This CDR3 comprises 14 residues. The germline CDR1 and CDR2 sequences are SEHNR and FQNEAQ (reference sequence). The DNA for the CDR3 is TGTGCCAGCAGTCTCGGGACTTCCCAAGAGACCCAGTACTTC. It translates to CASSLGTSQETQYF.

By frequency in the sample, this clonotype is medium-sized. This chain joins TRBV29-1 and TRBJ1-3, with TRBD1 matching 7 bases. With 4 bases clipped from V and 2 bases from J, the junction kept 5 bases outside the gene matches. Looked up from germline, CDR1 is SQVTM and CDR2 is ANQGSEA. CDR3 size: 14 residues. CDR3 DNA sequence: TGCAGCGTTGTTGAGGGGGCGGCTGGAAACACCATATATTTT. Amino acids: CSVVEGAAGNTIYF. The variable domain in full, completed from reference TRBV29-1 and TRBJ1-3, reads SAVISQKPSRDICQRGTSLTIQCQVDSQVTMMFWYRQQPGQSLTLIATANQGSEATYESGFVIDKFPISRPNLTFSTLTVSNMSPEDSSIYLCSVVEGAAGNTIYFGEGSWLTVV.

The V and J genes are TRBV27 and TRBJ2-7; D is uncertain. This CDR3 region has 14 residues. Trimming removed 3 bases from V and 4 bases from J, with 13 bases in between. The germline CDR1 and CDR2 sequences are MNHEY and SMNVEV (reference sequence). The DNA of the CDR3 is TGTGCCAGCAGTTTGGGTCAGCGAAGTTACGAGCAGTACTTC. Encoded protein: CASSLGQRSYEQYF.

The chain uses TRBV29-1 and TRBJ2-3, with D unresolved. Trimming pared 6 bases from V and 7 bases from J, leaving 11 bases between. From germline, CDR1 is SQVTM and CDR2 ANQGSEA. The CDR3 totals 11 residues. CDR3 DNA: TGCAGCGTACCCTCTCCTTATACGCAGTATTTT. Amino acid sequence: CSVPSPYTQYF.

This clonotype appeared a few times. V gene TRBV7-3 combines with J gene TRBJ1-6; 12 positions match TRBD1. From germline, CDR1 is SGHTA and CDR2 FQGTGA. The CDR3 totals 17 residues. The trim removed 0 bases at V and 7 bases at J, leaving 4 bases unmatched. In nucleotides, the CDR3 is TGTGCCAGCAGCTTAACGGGGACAGGGGGCGGAAATTCACCCCTCCACTTT. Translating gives CASSLTGTGGGNSPLHF.

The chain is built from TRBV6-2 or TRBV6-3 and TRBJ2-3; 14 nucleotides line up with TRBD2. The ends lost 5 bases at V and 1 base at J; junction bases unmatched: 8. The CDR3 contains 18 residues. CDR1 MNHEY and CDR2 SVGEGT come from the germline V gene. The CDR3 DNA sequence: TGTGCCAGCAGTAGAGGACTAGCGGGGGGCCGTGGCACAGATACGCAGTATTTT. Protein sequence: CASSRGLAGGRGTDTQYF.

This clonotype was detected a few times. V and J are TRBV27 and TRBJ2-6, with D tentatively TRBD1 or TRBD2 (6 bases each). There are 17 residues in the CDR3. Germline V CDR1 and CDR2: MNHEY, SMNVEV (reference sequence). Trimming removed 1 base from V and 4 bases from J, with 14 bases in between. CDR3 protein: CASSLYFRGPGANVLTF. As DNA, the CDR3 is TGTGCCAGCAGTTTATATTTTCGGGGGCCCGGGGCCAACGTCCTGACTTTC.

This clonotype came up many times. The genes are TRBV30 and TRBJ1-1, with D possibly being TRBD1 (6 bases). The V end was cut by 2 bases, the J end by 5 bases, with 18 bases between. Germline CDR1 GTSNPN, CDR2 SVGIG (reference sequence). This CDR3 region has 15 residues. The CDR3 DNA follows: TGTGCCTGGAGTCCCCAGGACAGTTGGGGGACTGAAGCTTTCTTT. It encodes CAWSPQDSWGTEAFF.

CDR3 bases: TGTGCCAGCAGCGCCGGGGGGCGGTGGGACACTGAAGCTTTCTTT. Translation gives CASSAGGRWDTEAFF. The chain recombines TRBV5-4 with TRBJ1-1; tentatively, D is TRBD1 (6 bases). V dropped 4 bases and J dropped 3 bases, with 16 bases sitting between them. The germline CDR1 and CDR2 sequences are SGHNT and YYREEE (reference sequence). The CDR3 sequence is 15 residues long.

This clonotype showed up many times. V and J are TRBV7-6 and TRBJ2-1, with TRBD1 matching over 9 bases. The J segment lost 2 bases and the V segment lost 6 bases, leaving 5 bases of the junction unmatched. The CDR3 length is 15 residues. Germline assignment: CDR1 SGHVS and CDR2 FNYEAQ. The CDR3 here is CASSGGQGTYNEQFF. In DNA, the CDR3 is TGTGCCAGCAGTGGCGGACAGGGGACCTACAATGAGCAGTTCTTC.

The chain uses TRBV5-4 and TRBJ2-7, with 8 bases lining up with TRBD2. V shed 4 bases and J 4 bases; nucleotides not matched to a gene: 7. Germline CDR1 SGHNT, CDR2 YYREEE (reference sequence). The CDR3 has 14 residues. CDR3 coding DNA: TGTGCCAGCAGCACCCTGGGACTAGGGTACGAGCAGTACTTC. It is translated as CASSTLGLGYEQYF.

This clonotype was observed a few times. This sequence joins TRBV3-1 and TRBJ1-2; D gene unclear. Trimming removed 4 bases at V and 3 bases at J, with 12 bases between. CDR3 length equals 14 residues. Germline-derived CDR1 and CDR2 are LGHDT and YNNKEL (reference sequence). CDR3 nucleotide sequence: TGTGCCAGCAGCCCCCGATCGGGCGACTATGGCTACACCTTC. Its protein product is CASSPRSGDYGYTF.

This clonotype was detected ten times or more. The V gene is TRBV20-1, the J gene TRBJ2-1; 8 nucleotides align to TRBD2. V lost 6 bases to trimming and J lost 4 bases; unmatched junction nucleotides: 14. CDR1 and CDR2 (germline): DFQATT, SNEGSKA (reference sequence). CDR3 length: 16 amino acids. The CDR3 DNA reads TGCAGTGCGAGAACCCCCACTAGCGGTTATTACAATGAGCAGTTCTTC. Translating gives CSARTPTSGYYNEQFF.

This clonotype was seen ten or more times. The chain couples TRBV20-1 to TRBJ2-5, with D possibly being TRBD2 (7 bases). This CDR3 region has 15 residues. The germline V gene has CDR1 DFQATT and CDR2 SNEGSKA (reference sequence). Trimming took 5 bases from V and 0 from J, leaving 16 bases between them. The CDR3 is CSAPGQRGYQETQYF. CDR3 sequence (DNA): TGCAGTGCTCCCGGACAGCGGGGCTACCAAGAGACCCAGTACTTC.

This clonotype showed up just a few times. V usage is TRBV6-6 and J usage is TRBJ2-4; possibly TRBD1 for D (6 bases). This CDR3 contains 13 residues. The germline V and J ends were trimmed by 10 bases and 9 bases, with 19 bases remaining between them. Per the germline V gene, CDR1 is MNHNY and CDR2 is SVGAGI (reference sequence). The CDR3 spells CATGVGEGGIQYF. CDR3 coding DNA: TGTGCCACCGGAGTAGGGGAAGGGGGCATTCAGTACTTC.

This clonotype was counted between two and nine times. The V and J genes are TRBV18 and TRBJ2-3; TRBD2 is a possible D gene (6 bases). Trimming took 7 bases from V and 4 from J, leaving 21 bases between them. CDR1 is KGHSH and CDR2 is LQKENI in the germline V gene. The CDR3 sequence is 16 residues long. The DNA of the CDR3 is TGTGCCAGCTTACTTGCGGGACCCCCACCGGCAGATACGCAGTATTTT. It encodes CASLLAGPPPADTQYF.

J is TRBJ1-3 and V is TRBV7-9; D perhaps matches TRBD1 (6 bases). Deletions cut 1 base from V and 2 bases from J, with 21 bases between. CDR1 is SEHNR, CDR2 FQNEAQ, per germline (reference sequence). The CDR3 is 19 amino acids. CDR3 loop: CASSLGIRRPGATGNTIYF. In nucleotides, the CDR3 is TGTGCCAGCAGCTTAGGGATTCGGCGTCCGGGGGCTACTGGAAACACCATATATTTT.

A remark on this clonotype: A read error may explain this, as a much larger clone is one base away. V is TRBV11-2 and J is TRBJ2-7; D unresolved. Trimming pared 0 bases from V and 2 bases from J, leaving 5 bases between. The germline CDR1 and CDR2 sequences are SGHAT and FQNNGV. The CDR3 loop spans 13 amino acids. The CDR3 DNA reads TGTGCCAGCAGCTTAGACAGCCCCTACGAGCAGTACTTC. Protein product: CASSLDSPYEQYF.